Listed here are 18 T cell receptor beta chains from one sample, sequenced in a study of blood T cell repertoires in COVID-19. The table came from immunoSEQ multiplex PCR; TCRdb's copy has only in-frame clones and leaves some out. The table has around 280,000 clones, around nine tenths seen once; the top ten hold 1.7%. The sample was PBMCs or T cells enriched from blood (not recorded which). These receptors originate from a woman aged 40 to 49 who had recovered from COVID-19.

This sequence joins TRBV5-5 and TRBJ2-1; D unresolved. Trimming shortened V by 0 bases and J by 6 bases, and 10 bases separated the two germline ends. CDR1 is SGHKS and CDR2 is YYEKEE in the germline V gene (reference sequence). This CDR3 is 14 amino acids long. The CDR3 coding sequence is TGTGCCAGCAGCTTGGAACTCGTTGTCAATGAGCAGTTCTTC. Its protein is CASSLELVVNEQFF.

This clone was seen once. The V gene is TRBV18, the J gene TRBJ1-6; D is uncertain. Trimming cost V 1 base and J 9 bases, with 13 bases left between them. CDR3 size: 15 residues. CDR1 and CDR2 from the germline V gene are KGHSH and LQKENI. CDR3 sequence: CASSPQAEGSSPLHF. The CDR3 coding sequence is TGTGCCAGCTCACCACAAGCCGAAGGGAGTTCACCCCTCCACTTT.

The J gene is TRBJ1-1, the V gene TRBV29-1, with a tentative D call TRBD1 (5 bases). V lost 4 bases, J lost 7 bases, and 10 bases lay in between. The germline V gene has CDR1 SQVTM and CDR2 ANQGSEA. The CDR3 has 11 amino acids. In nucleotides, the CDR3 is TGCAGCGTTGGGGTCAGGGATGAAGCTTTCTTT. As protein: CSVGVRDEAFF.

This clone was recorded a few times. The chain joins TRBV6-2 or TRBV6-3 to TRBJ1-1; D remains ambiguous. Looked up from germline, CDR1 is MNHEY and CDR2 is SVGEGT. The CDR3 totals 11 residues. Between the trimmed V and J ends, which lost 4 bases and 5 bases, there was a span of 5 bases. The CDR3 coding sequence is TGTGCCAGCAGTTCCGGTACTGAAGCTTTCTTT. Translation gives CASSSGTEAFF.

This clone was found a few times. The chain recombines TRBV4-1 with TRBJ2-3; perhaps TRBD2 as D (6 bases). The ends were cut back, 3 bases at V and 2 bases at J, with 21 bases in the middle. Germline-derived CDR1 and CDR2 are MGHRA and YSYEKL. This CDR3 contains 18 residues. The CDR3 loop reads CASSQANSGLGSTDTQYF. CDR3 nucleotides: TGCGCCAGCAGCCAGGCGAATTCGGGACTCGGATCCACAGATACGCAGTATTTT.

The chain has TRBV25-1 and TRBJ2-7, with 7 bases fitting TRBD1. The junction had 14 bases not matched to a gene; V was cut back by 3 bases and J by 9 bases. Germline CDR1 is MGHDK and CDR2 is SYGVNS. CDR3 length: 15 residues. The CDR3 nucleotides read TGTGCCAGCAGTGATCTTCCGGGACAGAACGCCCCGCAGTACTTC. Amino acids: CASSDLPGQNAPQYF.

This chain connects TRBV19 to TRBJ2-3, with 11 bases that match TRBD1. CDR1 LNHDA and CDR2 SQIVND come from the germline V gene (reference sequence). V shed 3 bases and J 2 bases; nucleotides not matched to a gene: 22. This CDR3 has 22 amino acids. CDR3: CASSISTGTGGPNPTPTDTQYF. As DNA, the CDR3 is TGTGCCAGTAGTATCTCTACCGGGACAGGGGGGCCGAATCCCACCCCCACAGATACGCAGTATTTT.

CDR3 loop: CASSEQWGGSHRETQYF. DNA of the CDR3: TGTGCCAGCAGTGAGCAGTGGGGTGGGAGTCACCGGGAGACCCAGTACTTC. V is TRBV2 and J is TRBJ2-5; a possible D gene is TRBD2 (5 bases). V gave up 3 bases and J gave up 5 bases, with 22 bases separating them. This CDR3 has 17 residues. Germline V gene data show CDR1 as SNHLY and CDR2 as FYNNEI.

The chain employs TRBV5-4 and TRBJ2-1; TRBD2 is a possible D gene (5 bases). The CDR3 covers 13 residues. CDR1 and CDR2 (germline): SGHNT, YYREEE (reference sequence). The ends were cut back, 8 bases at V and 9 bases at J, with 18 bases in the middle. The CDR3: CASNRGPTSEQFF. In DNA, the CDR3 is TGTGCCAGTAATCGGGGTCCCACATCTGAGCAGTTCTTC.

This rearrangement joins TRBV2 to TRBJ1-1, with a tentative D call TRBD1 (5 bases). The CDR3 spans 16 residues. V lost 2 bases, J lost 4 bases, and 17 bases lay in between. Germline V gene lookup returns CDR1 SNHLY and CDR2 FYNNEI. The CDR3 nucleotides read TGTGCCAGCAGTGAAAGGCTTGCAGATACAGGCACTGAAGCTTTCTTT. It codes for CASSERLADTGTEAFF.

The J gene is TRBJ1-1, the V gene TRBV4-1, with a tentative D call TRBD1 (5 bases). The germline V gene encodes CDR1 MGHRA and CDR2 YSYEKL. V was pared by 4 bases and J by 3 bases, with 21 bases between. The CDR3 is 17 amino acids. For the CDR3, the DNA is TGCGCCAGCAGCCGGTCCTGGGGGGAGGGCAGGGACACTGAAGCTTTCTTT. The encoded protein is CASSRSWGEGRDTEAFF.

The V and J genes are TRBV6-5 and TRBJ1-5; the D gene is possibly TRBD1 (6 bases). Germline loops: CDR1 MNHEY, CDR2 SVGAGI. Trimming removed 6 bases at V and 0 bases at J, with 12 bases between. The CDR3 spans 15 residues. CDR3 DNA: TGTGCCAGCAGCAAACAGGGAGTTAGCAATCAGCCCCAGCATTTT. This gives the protein CASSKQGVSNQPQHF.

The chain has TRBV4-3 and TRBJ1-1; D is uncertain. Per germline, CDR1 LGHNA and CDR2 YSLEER. The V end lost 1 base, the J end lost 5 bases, and 14 bases lay between the germline ends. The CDR3 is 15 amino acids. CDR3 sequence reads: CASSQGYGFNTEAFF. The CDR3 DNA is TGCGCCAGCAGCCAAGGGTACGGGTTTAATACTGAAGCTTTCTTT.

This chain joins TRBV19 and TRBJ2-1; TRBD2 aligns across 8 bases. With 5 bases clipped from V and 8 bases from J, the junction kept 14 bases outside the gene matches. The CDR3 is made up of 16 amino acids. Germline lookup yields CDR1 LNHDA and CDR2 SQIVND (reference sequence). CDR3: CASSPQLAANAHEQFF. For the CDR3, the DNA is TGTGCCAGTAGTCCTCAACTAGCGGCTAATGCTCATGAGCAGTTCTTC.

The chain carries TRBV3-1 (or the pseudogene TRBV3-2) and TRBJ1-2; D gene ambiguous. The germline CDR1 and CDR2 sequences are LGHDT and YNNKEL (reference sequence). The V end was cut by 4 bases, the J end by 0 bases, with 6 bases between. The CDR3 covers 13 residues. Here the CDR3 reads CASSLGANYGYTF. CDR3 nucleotide sequence: TGTGCCAGCAGCCTCGGGGCTAACTATGGCTACACCTTC.

V usage is TRBV27 and J usage is TRBJ1-1; 10 bases are a match to TRBD1. The trim removed 4 bases at V and 7 bases at J, leaving 9 bases unmatched. This CDR3 is built from 15 residues. CDR1 MNHEY and CDR2 SMNVEV come from the germline V gene (reference sequence). CDR3 DNA: TGTGCCAGCAGTTCACTAGGGACAGGGGACTTTGAAGCTTTCTTT. Residues: CASSSLGTGDFEAFF.

The chain is built from TRBV5-1 and TRBJ2-2; no firm D call. Germline V gives CDR1 SGHRS, CDR2 YFSETQ. With 1 base removed from V and 0 bases from J, the gap between germline ends came to 7 bases. This CDR3 is built from 15 residues. DNA for the CDR3: TGCGCCAGCAGCTTGACCCCAGCGAACACCGGGGAGCTGTTTTTT. It translates to CASSLTPANTGELFF.

This clone was picked up one time. The chain links TRBV4-1 to TRBJ2-3, with D maybe TRBD2 (5 bases). Germline CDR1 is MGHRA and CDR2 is YSYEKL. V lost 0 bases and J 4 bases, leaving 14 bases between the germline ends. This CDR3 region has 16 residues. Here the CDR3 reads CASSQEWTFGPDTQYF. CDR3 sequence (DNA): TGCGCCAGCAGCCAAGAATGGACTTTCGGTCCAGATACGCAGTATTTT.